These 7 T cell receptor beta chains share one sample of origin, sequenced in a study of OX40 agonist ivuxolimab in advanced cancers. Assay used: immunoSEQ multiplex PCR; TCRdb lists only in-frame clones, some missing. The sample comprises roughly 64,000 clones, roughly nine tenths of which are singletons, and 13% to 15% rests with the top ten. This sample comprised CD4+ or CD8+ T cells sorted from blood, obtained in a trial of the OX40 agonist ivuxolimab. Receptor source: an adult with an advanced solid tumor such as melanoma, head and neck, liver or kidney cancer.

This sequence joins TRBV7-8 and TRBJ2-5; no definite D call. The germline V gene has CDR1 SGHVS and CDR2 FQNEAQ. V was clipped by 5 bases and J by 2 bases, with 21 bases between them. The CDR3 has 17 residues. The chain's CDR3 is CASSNLGSGPNQETQYF. The CDR3 DNA follows: TGTGCCAGCAGCAATCTAGGGTCGGGCCCCAATCAAGAGACCCAGTACTTC.

V and J are TRBV2 and TRBJ1-2, with a weak D call TRBD1 (5 bases). V was cut by 10 bases and J by 4 bases, with 19 bases left in between. This CDR3 is 14 amino acids long. Germline CDR1 and CDR2: SNHLY and FYNNEI. In nucleotides, the CDR3 is TGTGCCAACTCGATGGGGGGTGAAATCTATGGCTACACCTTC. This encodes CANSMGGEIYGYTF.

The genes are TRBV19 and TRBJ1-3, with D perhaps TRBD1 (6 bases). Trimming removed 5 bases at V and 4 bases at J, with 12 bases between. Looked up from germline, CDR1 is LNHDA and CDR2 is SQIVND (reference sequence). The CDR3 length is 14 residues. The CDR3 reads CASSPGTTGNTIYF. CDR3 DNA sequence: TGTGCCAGTAGTCCCGGGACAACAGGAAACACCATATATTTT.

The V gene is TRBV2, the J gene TRBJ1-1; TRBD1 might be the D (6 bases). V was pared by 9 bases and J by 0 bases, with 14 bases between. There are 14 residues in the CDR3. CDR1 SNHLY and CDR2 FYNNEI come from the germline V gene. CDR3 sequence (DNA): TGTGCCAGTTGGGCCGGGGGCATGAACACTGAAGCTTTCTTT. This codes for CASWAGGMNTEAFF.

The chain combines TRBV7-2 with TRBJ2-3, with D uncertain. The V gene lost 0 bases and the J gene lost 6 bases, with 13 bases spanning the gap. This CDR3 comprises 15 residues. The V gene's germline CDR1 is SGHTA and CDR2 FQGNSA. The CDR3 reads CASSLADLVLDTQYF. DNA for the CDR3: TGTGCCAGCAGCTTAGCGGACCTAGTCTTGGATACGCAGTATTTT.

V and J are TRBV15 and TRBJ2-1, with D perhaps matching TRBD1 (5 bases). This CDR3 comprises 13 residues. CDR1 and CDR2 (germline): LNHNV, YYDKDF (reference sequence). V was shortened by 3 bases and J by 6 bases, with 9 bases between the two germline ends. For the CDR3, the DNA is TGTGCCACCAGCAGTGGGCAGGGCAATGAGCAGTTCTTC. The encoded protein is CATSSGQGNEQFF.

This clone occurred once. This chain links TRBV7-9 with TRBJ2-2; 9 positions agree with TRBD2. V trimming: 3 bases; J trimming: 4 bases; junction bases outside the gene matches: 6. The germline V gene has CDR1 SEHNR and CDR2 FQNEAQ (reference sequence). This CDR3 is 16 amino acids long. Here the CDR3 DNA reads TGTGCCAGCAGCTTTAGCGGGAGCGCGGGCACCGGGGAGCTGTTTTTT. Amino acids: CASSFSGSAGTGELFF.